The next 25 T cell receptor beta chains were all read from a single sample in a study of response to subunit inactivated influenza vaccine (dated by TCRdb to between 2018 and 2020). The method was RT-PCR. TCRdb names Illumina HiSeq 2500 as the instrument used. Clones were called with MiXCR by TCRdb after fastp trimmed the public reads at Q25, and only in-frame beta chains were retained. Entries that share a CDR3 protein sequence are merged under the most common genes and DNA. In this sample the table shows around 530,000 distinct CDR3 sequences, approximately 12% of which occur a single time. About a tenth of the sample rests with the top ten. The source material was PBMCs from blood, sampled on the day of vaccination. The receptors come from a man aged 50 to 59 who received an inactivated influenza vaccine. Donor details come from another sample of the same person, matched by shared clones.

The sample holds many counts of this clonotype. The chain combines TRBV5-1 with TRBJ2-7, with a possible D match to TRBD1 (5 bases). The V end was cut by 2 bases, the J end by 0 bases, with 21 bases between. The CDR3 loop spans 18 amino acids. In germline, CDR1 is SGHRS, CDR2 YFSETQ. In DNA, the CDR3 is TGCGCCAGCAGCTTATTGCCAAGGGGCAGGGTAAACTCCTACGAGCAGTACTTC. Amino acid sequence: CASSLLPRGRVNSYEQYF.

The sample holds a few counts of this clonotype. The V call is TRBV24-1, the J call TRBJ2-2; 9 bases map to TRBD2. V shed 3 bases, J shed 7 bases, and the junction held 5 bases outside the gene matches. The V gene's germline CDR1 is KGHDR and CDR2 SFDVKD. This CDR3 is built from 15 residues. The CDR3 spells CATSDSGGPDGELFF. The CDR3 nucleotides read TGTGCCACCAGTGATAGCGGGGGGCCCGACGGGGAGCTGTTTTTT.

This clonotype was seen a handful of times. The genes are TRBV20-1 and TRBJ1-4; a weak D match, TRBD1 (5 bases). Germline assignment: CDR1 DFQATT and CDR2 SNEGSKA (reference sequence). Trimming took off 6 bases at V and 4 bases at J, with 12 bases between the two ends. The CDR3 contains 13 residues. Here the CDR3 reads CSAPGLFNEKLFF. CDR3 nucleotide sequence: TGCAGTGCCCCGGGACTGTTTAATGAAAAACTGTTTTTT.

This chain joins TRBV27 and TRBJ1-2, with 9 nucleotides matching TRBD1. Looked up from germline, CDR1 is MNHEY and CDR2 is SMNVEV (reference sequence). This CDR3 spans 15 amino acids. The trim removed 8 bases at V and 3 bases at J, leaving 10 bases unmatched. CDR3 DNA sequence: TGTGCCAGCGGCCCACGACAGGGGGGATACTATGGCTACACCTTC. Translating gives CASGPRQGGYYGYTF.

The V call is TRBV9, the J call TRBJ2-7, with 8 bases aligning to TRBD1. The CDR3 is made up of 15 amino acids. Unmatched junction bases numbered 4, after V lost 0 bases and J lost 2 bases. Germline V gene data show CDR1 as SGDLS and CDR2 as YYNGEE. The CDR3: CASSVAGGLTYEQYF. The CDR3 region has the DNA TGTGCCAGCAGCGTAGCAGGGGGCCTTACCTACGAGCAGTACTTC.

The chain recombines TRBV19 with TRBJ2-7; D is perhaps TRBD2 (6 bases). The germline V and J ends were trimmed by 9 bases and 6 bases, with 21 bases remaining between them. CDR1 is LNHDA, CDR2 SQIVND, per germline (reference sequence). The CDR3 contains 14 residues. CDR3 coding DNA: TGTGCCAGCCGGGGACGGGAGTTAATGGGCGAGCAGTACTTC. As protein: CASRGRELMGEQYF. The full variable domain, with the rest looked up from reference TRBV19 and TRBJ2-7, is DGGITQSPKYLFRKEGQNVTLSCEQNLNHDAMYWYRQDPGQGLRLIYYSQIVNDFQKGDIAEGYSVSREKKESFPLTVTSAQKNPTAFYLCASRGRELMGEQYFGPGTRLTVT.

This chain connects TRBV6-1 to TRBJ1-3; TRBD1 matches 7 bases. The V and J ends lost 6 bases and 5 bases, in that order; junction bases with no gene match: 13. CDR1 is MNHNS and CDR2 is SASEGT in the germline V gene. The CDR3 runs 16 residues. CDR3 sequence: CASRNLKRQGRNTIYF. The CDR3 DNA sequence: TGTGCCAGCAGGAACCTAAAGAGACAGGGTAGAAACACCATATATTTT.

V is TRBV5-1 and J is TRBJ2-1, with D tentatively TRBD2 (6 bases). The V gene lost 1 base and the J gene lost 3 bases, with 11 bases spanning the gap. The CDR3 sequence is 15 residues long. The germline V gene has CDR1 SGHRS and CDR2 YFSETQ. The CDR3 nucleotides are TGCGCCAGCAGCTTGCGGCGGGGCGGCTACAATGAGCAGTTCTTC. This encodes CASSLRRGGYNEQFF.

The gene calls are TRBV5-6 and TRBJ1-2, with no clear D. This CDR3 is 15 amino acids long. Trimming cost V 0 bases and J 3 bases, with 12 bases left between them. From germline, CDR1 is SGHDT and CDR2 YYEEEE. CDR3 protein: CASSLEVRRYYGYTF. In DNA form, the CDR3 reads TGTGCCAGCAGCTTGGAAGTGCGGCGCTACTATGGCTACACCTTC.

CDR3 nucleotide sequence: TGCAGCGTTGAGGCCAGGGGTTCCTACAATGAGCAGTTCTTC. The encoded protein is CSVEARGSYNEQFF. This chain joins TRBV29-1 and TRBJ2-1, with a weak D call TRBD1 (6 bases). The CDR3 consists of 14 residues. Germline-derived CDR1 and CDR2 are SQVTM and ANQGSEA. V lost 3 bases and J 1 base, leaving 10 bases between the germline ends.

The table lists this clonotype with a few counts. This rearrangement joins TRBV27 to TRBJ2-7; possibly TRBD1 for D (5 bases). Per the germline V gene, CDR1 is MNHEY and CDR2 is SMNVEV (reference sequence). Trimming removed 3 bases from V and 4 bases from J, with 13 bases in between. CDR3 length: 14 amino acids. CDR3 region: CASSFDRLRYEQYF. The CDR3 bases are TGTGCCAGCAGTTTTGACAGACTGAGATACGAGCAGTACTTC.

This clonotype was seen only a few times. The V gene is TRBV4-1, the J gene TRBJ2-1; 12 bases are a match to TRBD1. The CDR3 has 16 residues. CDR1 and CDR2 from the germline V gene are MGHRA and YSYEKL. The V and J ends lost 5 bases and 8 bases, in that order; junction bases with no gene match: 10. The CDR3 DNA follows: TGCGCCAGCAGCGGAAAGACCGGGACAGGGGGCCATGAGCAGTTCTTC. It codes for CASSGKTGTGGHEQFF.

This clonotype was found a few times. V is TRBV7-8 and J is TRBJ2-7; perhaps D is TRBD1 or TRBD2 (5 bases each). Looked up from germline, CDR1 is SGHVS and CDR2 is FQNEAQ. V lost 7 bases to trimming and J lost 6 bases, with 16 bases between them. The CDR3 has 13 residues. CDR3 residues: CASTIGAGTEQYF. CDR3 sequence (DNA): TGTGCCAGCACCATTGGGGCAGGGACCGAGCAGTACTTC.

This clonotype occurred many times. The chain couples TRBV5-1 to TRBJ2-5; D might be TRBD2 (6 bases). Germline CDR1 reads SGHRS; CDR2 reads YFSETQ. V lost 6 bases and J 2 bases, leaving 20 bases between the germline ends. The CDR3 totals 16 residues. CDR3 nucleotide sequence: TGCGCCAGCATCTCACAGCTGGGTAGCGGACAAGAGACCCAGTACTTC. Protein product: CASISQLGSGQETQYF.

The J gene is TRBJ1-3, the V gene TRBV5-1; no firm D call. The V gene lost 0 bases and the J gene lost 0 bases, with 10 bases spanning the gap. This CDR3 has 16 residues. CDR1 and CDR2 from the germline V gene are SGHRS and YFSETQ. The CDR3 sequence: CASSLGSPFSGNTIYF. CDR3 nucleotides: TGCGCCAGCAGCTTGGGTAGTCCTTTCTCTGGAAACACCATATATTTT.

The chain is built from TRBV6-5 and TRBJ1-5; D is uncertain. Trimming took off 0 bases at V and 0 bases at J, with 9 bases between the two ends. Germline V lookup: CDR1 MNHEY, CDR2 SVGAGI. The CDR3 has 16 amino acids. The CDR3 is CASSYSPGDSNQPQHF. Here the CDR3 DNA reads TGTGCCAGCAGTTACTCCCCCGGGGATAGCAATCAGCCCCAGCATTTT.

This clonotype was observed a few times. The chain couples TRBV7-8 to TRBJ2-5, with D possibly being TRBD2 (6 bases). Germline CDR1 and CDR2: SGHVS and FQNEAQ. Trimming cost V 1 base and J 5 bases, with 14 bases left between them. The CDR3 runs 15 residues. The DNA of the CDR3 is TGTGCCAGCAGCTTAGGAGGTGGGGGGTTGGAGACCCAGTACTTC. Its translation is CASSLGGGGLETQYF.

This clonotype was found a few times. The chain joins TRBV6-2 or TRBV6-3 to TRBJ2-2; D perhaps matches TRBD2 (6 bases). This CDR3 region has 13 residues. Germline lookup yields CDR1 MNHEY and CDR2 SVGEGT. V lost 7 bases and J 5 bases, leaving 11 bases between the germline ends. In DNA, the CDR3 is TGTGCCAGCACCGGGACTTCAACCGGGGAGCTGTTTTTT. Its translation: CASTGTSTGELFF.

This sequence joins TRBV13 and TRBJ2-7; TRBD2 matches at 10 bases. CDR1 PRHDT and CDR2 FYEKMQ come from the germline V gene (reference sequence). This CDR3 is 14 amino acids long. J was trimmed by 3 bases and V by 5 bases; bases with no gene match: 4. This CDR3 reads CASSPSGGDYEQYF. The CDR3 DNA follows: TGTGCCAGCAGCCCTAGCGGGGGAGACTACGAGCAGTACTTC.

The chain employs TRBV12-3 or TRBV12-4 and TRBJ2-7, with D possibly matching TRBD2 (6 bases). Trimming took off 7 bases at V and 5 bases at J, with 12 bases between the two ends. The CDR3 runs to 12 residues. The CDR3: CASTERGNEQYF. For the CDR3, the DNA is TGTGCCAGCACCGAACGGGGGAACGAGCAGTACTTC.

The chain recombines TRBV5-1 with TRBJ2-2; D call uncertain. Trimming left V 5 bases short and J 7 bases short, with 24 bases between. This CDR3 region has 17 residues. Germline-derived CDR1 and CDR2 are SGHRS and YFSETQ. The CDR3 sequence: CASRSRDASIGHGELFF. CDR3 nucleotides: TGCGCCAGCAGATCTCGCGATGCATCGATTGGTCACGGGGAGCTGTTTTTT.

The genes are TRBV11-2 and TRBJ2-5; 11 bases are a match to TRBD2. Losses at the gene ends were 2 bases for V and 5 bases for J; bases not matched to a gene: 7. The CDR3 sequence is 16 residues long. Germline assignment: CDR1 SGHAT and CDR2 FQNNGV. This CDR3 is CASSLIIAGGHETQYF. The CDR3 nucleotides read TGTGCCAGCAGCTTAATTATAGCGGGGGGGCACGAGACCCAGTACTTC.

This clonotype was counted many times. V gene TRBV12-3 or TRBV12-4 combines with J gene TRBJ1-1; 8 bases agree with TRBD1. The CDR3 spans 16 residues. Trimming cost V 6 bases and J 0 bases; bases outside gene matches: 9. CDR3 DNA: TGTGCCAGCAGACCATTCCGGACAGGGCTGAACACTGAAGCTTTCTTT. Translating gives CASRPFRTGLNTEAFF.

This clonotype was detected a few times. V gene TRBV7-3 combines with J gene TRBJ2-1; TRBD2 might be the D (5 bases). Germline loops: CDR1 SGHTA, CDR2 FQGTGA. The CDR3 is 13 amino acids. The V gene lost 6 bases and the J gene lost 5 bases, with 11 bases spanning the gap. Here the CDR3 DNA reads TGTGCCAGCAGACAAGCGGAAAACAATGAGCAGTTCTTC. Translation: CASRQAENNEQFF.

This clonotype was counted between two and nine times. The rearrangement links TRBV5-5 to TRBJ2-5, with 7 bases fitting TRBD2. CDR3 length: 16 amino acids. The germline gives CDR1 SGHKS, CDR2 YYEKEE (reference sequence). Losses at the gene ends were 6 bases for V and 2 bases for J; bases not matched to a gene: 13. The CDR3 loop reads CASKGQAAGVQETQYF. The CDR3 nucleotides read TGTGCCAGCAAGGGCCAAGCGGCGGGGGTTCAAGAGACCCAGTACTTC. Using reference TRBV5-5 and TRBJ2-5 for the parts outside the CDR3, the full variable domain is DAGVTQSPTHLIKTRGQQVTLRCSPISGHKSVSWYQQVLGQGPQFIFQYYEKEERGRGNFPDRFSARQFPNYSSELNVNALLLGDSALYLCASKGQAAGVQETQYFGPGTRLLVL.